Listed here are 14 T cell receptor beta chains from one sample, sequenced in a study of blood T cell repertoires in COVID-19. Assay: immunoSEQ multiplex PCR; the TCRdb copy retains only in-frame clones and omits some. The profile shows 300,000 to 400,000 clones, roughly 90% of them singletons. The sequencing sample was made of peripheral blood. These receptors all come from a woman aged 45-60 years with active or convalescent COVID-19.

The chain carries TRBV27 and TRBJ2-1; 13 bases map to TRBD2. The CDR3 spans 16 residues. V was clipped by 3 bases and J by 8 bases; unmatched bases: 7. The germline V gene encodes CDR1 MNHEY and CDR2 SMNVEV (reference sequence). Written as DNA, the CDR3 is TGTGCCAGCAGTTTTATGCGACTAGCGGGGGGCCATGAGCAGTTCTTC. It codes for CASSFMRLAGGHEQFF.

The V gene is TRBV27, the J gene TRBJ2-3; 10 nucleotides agree with TRBD1. Per germline, CDR1 MNHEY and CDR2 SMNVEV (reference sequence). J lost 6 bases, V lost 6 bases, and 9 bases had no gene match. The CDR3 extends over 15 amino acids. In DNA, the CDR3 is TGTGCCAGCAGGGGGACAGGGGCCATGCAGGATACGCAGTATTTT. Its protein product is CASRGTGAMQDTQYF.

The J gene is TRBJ2-1, the V gene TRBV5-1; D remains unclear. V lost 5 bases to trimming and J lost 9 bases, with 12 bases between them. CDR3 size: 12 residues. Looked up from germline, CDR1 is SGHRS and CDR2 is YFSETQ. CDR3 residues: CASRPDGPEQFF. The CDR3 nucleotides read TGCGCCAGCAGGCCAGATGGTCCTGAGCAGTTCTTC.

The chain's CDR3 is CSVERGGNTIYF. CDR3 DNA sequence: TGCAGCGTTGAGCGCGGGGGTAACACCATATATTTT. V gene TRBV29-1 combines with J gene TRBJ1-3; a possible D gene is TRBD1 (5 bases). Germline V gives CDR1 SQVTM, CDR2 ANQGSEA. The CDR3 spans 12 residues. V was trimmed by 3 bases and J by 7 bases, leaving 10 bases between them.

The chain is built from TRBV5-1 and TRBJ2-7; 7 bases line up with TRBD1. The length of the CDR3 is 15 residues. CDR1 SGHRS and CDR2 YFSETQ come from the germline V gene. The V segment lost 0 bases and the J segment 2 bases; nucleotides outside the gene matches: 5. CDR3 DNA: TGCGCCAGCAGCTTGGTGGGACAGCAAGCCTACGAGCAGTACTTC. Translated, it gives CASSLVGQQAYEQYF.

This clone was recorded only once. The rearrangement joins TRBV2 to TRBJ1-1, with 8 bases that match TRBD1. This CDR3 is 15 amino acids long. Germline assignment: CDR1 SNHLY and CDR2 FYNNEI. V dropped 3 bases and J dropped 0; count of bases not matched to a gene: 3. CDR3 in DNA: TGTGCCAGCAGTGATCGGACAGGGCTGAACACTGAAGCTTTCTTT. This gives the protein CASSDRTGLNTEAFF.

The chain's CDR3 is CATSDLGTSGMEDTQYF. CDR3 sequence (DNA): TGTGCCACCAGTGATCTGGGGACTAGCGGGATGGAAGATACGCAGTATTTT. The chain recombines TRBV24-1 with TRBJ2-3; 13 bases are a match to TRBD2. The germline CDR1 and CDR2 sequences are KGHDR and SFDVKD. Trimming at V came to 3 bases and at J to 5 bases, leaving 7 bases not matched to a gene. The CDR3 spans 17 residues.

V gene TRBV14 combines with J gene TRBJ1-2, with 7 bases fitting TRBD1. The CDR3 loop spans 13 amino acids. Per the germline V gene, CDR1 is SGHDN and CDR2 is FVKESK. Trimming at V came to 1 base and at J to 8 bases, leaving 4 bases not matched to a gene. The CDR3: CASSQVDRAGYTF. The CDR3 DNA reads TGTGCCAGCAGCCAAGTCGACAGGGCGGGCTACACCTTC.

The chain links TRBV11-3 to TRBJ2-3, with 8 bases fitting TRBD1. J gave up 5 bases and V 3 bases, and 4 bases lay outside the gene matches. Germline CDR1 reads SGHNT; CDR2 reads YENEEA. The CDR3 length is 14 residues. The CDR3 DNA is TGTGCCAGCAGCTTTGGACAGGGAAGAGATACGCAGTATTTT. It specifies CASSFGQGRDTQYF.

The gene calls are TRBV7-9 and TRBJ2-1; TRBD1 aligns across 9 bases. J gave up 10 bases and V 3 bases, and 10 bases lay outside the gene matches. The germline V gene has CDR1 SEHNR and CDR2 FQNEAQ (reference sequence). The CDR3 covers 15 residues. The CDR3 here is CASSFTGGTKHEQFF. The CDR3, as DNA: TGTGCCAGCAGCTTTACAGGGGGCACAAAACACGAGCAGTTCTTC.

J is TRBJ2-4 and V is TRBV28; possible D gene TRBD2, 5 bases. The length of the CDR3 is 16 residues. Trimming removed 7 bases from V and 0 bases from J, with 16 bases in between. Germline V lookup: CDR1 MDHEN, CDR2 SYDVKM. The CDR3 region is CASTLGGALAKNIQYF. The CDR3 DNA sequence: TGTGCCAGCACTCTAGGAGGAGCCCTAGCCAAAAACATTCAGTACTTC.

J is TRBJ2-3 and V is TRBV30, with a possible D match to TRBD2 (6 bases). Trimming pared 4 bases from V and 0 bases from J, leaving 11 bases between. This CDR3 contains 14 residues. The V gene's germline CDR1 is GTSNPN and CDR2 SVGIG (reference sequence). In DNA, the CDR3 is TGTGCCTGGACGGGACTTTTAAGCACAGATACGCAGTATTTT. It translates to CAWTGLLSTDTQYF.

CDR3 in amino acids: CSASQGEETQYF. Here the CDR3 DNA reads TGCAGCGCCTCTCAGGGGGAAGAGACCCAGTACTTC. The chain uses TRBV29-1 and TRBJ2-5; 7 nucleotides line up with TRBD1. Germline V lookup: CDR1 SQVTM, CDR2 ANQGSEA. V lost 7 bases to trimming and J lost 3 bases; unmatched junction nucleotides: 5. The CDR3 runs to 12 residues.

This sequence joins TRBV6-1 and TRBJ1-1; 7 positions agree with TRBD1. The CDR3 length is 17 residues. Germline CDR1 is MNHNS and CDR2 is SASEGT. Trimming took 5 bases from V and 0 from J; bases not matched to a gene: 12. CDR3 DNA: TGTGCCAGCAGTAAAGTGACAGGGACATTGCTGAACACTGAAGCTTTCTTT. Its protein is CASSKVTGTLLNTEAFF.